This TCR beta chain was documented in a study of response to subunit inactivated influenza vaccine. Broader study findings: T cells newly recruited by each seasonal influenza vaccination are few, the authors suggested.

In TCRdb, the RT-PCR reads were re-called with MiXCR into one record per CDR3 protein. Of about 780,000 distinct CDR3 sequences listed, roughly 20% are singletons. In regard to this clonotype: What it recognizes is unknown.

This clonotype originated in a middle-aged man who received an inactivated influenza vaccine. The sample here was PBMCs from blood, taken 5 days after vaccination.

The chain's CDR3 is CASGRDRGIGSSYEQYF. The CDR3 DNA reads TGTGCCAGCGGCCGGGACAGGGGTATAGGGAGCTCCTACGAGCAGTACTTC. The chain joins TRBV4-2 to TRBJ2-7; TRBD1 aligns across 10 bases. Germline trimming cut 8 bases from V and 0 bases from J; bases unmatched to any gene: 13. The CDR3 consists of 17 residues. CDR1 and CDR2 from the germline V gene are LGHNA and YNFKEQ.